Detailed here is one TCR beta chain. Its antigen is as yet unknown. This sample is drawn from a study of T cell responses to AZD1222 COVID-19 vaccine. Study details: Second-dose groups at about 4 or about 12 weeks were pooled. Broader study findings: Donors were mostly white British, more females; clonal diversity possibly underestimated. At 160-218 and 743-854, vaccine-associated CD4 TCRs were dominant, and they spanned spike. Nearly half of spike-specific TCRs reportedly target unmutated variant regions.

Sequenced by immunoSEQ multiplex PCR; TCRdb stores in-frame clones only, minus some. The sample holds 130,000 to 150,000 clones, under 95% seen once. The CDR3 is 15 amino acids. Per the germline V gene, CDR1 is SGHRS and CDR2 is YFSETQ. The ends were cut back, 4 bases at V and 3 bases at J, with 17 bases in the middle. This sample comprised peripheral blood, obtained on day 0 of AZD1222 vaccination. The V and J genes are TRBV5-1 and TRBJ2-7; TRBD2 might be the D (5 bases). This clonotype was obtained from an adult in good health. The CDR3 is CASSPTTTENYEQYF. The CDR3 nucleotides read TGCGCCAGCAGCCCGACTACCACCGAAAACTACGAGCAGTACTTC.